Following are 29 T cell receptor beta chains from one sample sequenced in a study of T cell repertoires in cytomegalovirus infection. TCRdb itself ran the reads through MiXCR, one entry per CDR3 protein. The top ten clones hold approximately 13% of a sample with 450,000 to 650,000 distinct CDR3 sequences, approximately 26% of them seen once. Sequenced sample: PBMCs. Source of these receptors: a human donor in good health (CMV status not recorded). Some clones in this sample may be carry-over from other donors' samples.

The chain is built from TRBV7-6 and TRBJ2-1; D not certain. Trimming took 5 bases from V and 5 from J, leaving 13 bases between them. Germline CDR1 and CDR2: SGHVS and FNYEAQ. The CDR3 covers 14 residues. CDR3 amino acids: CASSPPTSHNEQFF. CDR3 nucleotide sequence: TGTGCCAGCAGCCCCCCGACGAGTCACAATGAGCAGTTCTTC.

The chain employs TRBV7-6 and TRBJ2-2, with TRBD2 matching over 7 bases. With 2 bases clipped from V and 5 bases from J, the junction kept 5 bases outside the gene matches. The CDR3 totals 15 residues. Germline values: CDR1 SGHVS, CDR2 FNYEAQ. CDR3 coding DNA: TGTGCCAGCAGCTTATCTAGCGGACGGACCGGGGAGCTGTTTTTT. As protein: CASSLSSGRTGELFF.

This clonotype was seen ten or more times. The chain combines TRBV6-1 with TRBJ2-1, with D tentatively TRBD2 (5 bases). The germline V gene has CDR1 MNHNS and CDR2 SASEGT. Trimming shortened V by 8 bases and J by 4 bases, and 15 bases separated the two germline ends. The CDR3 runs 14 residues. The CDR3 DNA follows: TGTGCCAGCCAGATGGCGGGTGGGTACAATGAGCAGTTCTTC. This encodes CASQMAGGYNEQFF.

The gene calls are TRBV20-1 and TRBJ2-1, with TRBD2 identical over 11 bases. After removal of 5 bases from V and 1 base from J, the junction contained 1 base not matched to a gene. The CDR3 loop spans 14 amino acids. From germline, CDR1 is DFQATT and CDR2 SNEGSKA (reference sequence). CDR3 amino acids: CSALAGGSYNEQFF. In nucleotides, the CDR3 is TGCAGTGCTTTAGCGGGAGGGTCCTACAATGAGCAGTTCTTC.

This clonotype was picked up a small number of times. The V and J genes are TRBV10-3 and TRBJ2-7; 8 bases line up with TRBD2. Trimming at V came to 6 bases and at J to 1 base, leaving 14 bases not matched to a gene. Germline CDR1 and CDR2: ENHRY and SYGVKD. The CDR3 length is 17 residues. CDR3 protein: CAISHPWEREYSYEQYF. As DNA, the CDR3 is TGTGCCATCAGCCACCCCTGGGAGCGGGAGTATTCCTACGAGCAGTACTTC.

The V and J genes are TRBV19 and TRBJ1-2; D may be TRBD1 (5 bases). Germline lookup yields CDR1 LNHDA and CDR2 SQIVND (reference sequence). CDR3 length equals 15 residues. V lost 3 bases and J 4 bases, leaving 15 bases between the germline ends. CDR3 sequence: CASSIAGGRGYGYTF. The CDR3 DNA sequence: TGTGCCAGTAGTATTGCCGGGGGTAGGGGCTATGGCTACACCTTC.

This chain links TRBV25-1 with TRBJ1-6; D not certain. Trimming left V 2 bases short and J 10 bases short, with 15 bases between. The CDR3 is 15 residues long. The germline V gene encodes CDR1 MGHDK and CDR2 SYGVNS. For the CDR3, the DNA is TGTGCCAGCAGTGAAACGGGATCTAATCGATCACCCCTCCACTTT. It is translated as CASSETGSNRSPLHF.

This chain joins TRBV4-1 and TRBJ1-5; D ambiguous. This CDR3 region has 14 residues. Germline V gene lookup returns CDR1 MGHRA and CDR2 YSYEKL. The V gene lost 0 bases and the J gene lost 11 bases, with 14 bases spanning the gap. CDR3 protein: CASSQDRSFKAQHF. The DNA for the CDR3 is TGCGCCAGCAGCCAAGATAGGAGTTTCAAGGCCCAGCATTTT.

This clonotype has just a few counts. V and J are TRBV7-2 and TRBJ2-2, with TRBD1 matching 7 bases. Germline V CDR1 and CDR2: SGHTA, FQGNSA. Trimming at V came to 3 bases and at J to 3 bases, leaving 7 bases not matched to a gene. The CDR3 extends over 16 amino acids. In nucleotides, the CDR3 is TGTGCCAGCAGCTTTGTGTGGCAGGGGGACACCGGGGAGCTGTTTTTT. Translated: CASSFVWQGDTGELFF.

Only a few counts were recorded for this clonotype. This chain uses TRBV12-3 or TRBV12-4 with TRBJ2-2; no clear D. V was shortened by 8 bases and J by 1 base, with 11 bases between the two germline ends. The CDR3 loop spans 14 amino acids. This chain's CDR3 is CASHRAGNTGELFF. Here the CDR3 DNA reads TGTGCCAGCCACCGGGCTGGGAACACCGGGGAGCTGTTTTTT.

The V call is TRBV20-1, the J call TRBJ2-1; 8 bases line up with TRBD2. Germline CDR1 reads DFQATT; CDR2 reads SNEGSKA (reference sequence). The ends lost 4 bases at V and 3 bases at J; junction bases unmatched: 11. The CDR3 has 16 residues. The CDR3 nucleotides read TGCAGTGCTAATGGGGTGGCGGGAGGTTACTACAATGAGCAGTTCTTC. It specifies CSANGVAGGYYNEQFF.

This clonotype showed up just a few times. The CDR3 bases are TGTGCCAGCAGTAACGGGGACCGATTAAGCACAGATACGCAGTATTTT. Protein: CASSNGDRLSTDTQYF. The rearrangement uses TRBV27 and TRBJ2-3; the D gene could be TRBD1 or TRBD2 (5 bases each). The CDR3 is 16 amino acids. Germline V gives CDR1 MNHEY, CDR2 SMNVEV (reference sequence). V lost 5 bases to trimming and J lost 0 bases, with 15 bases between them.

The V call is TRBV5-1, the J call TRBJ2-1; tentatively, D is TRBD1 (6 bases). The CDR3 loop spans 12 amino acids. CDR1 SGHRS and CDR2 YFSETQ come from the germline V gene. V lost 4 bases, J lost 9 bases, and 11 bases lay in between. Written as DNA, the CDR3 is TGCGCCAGCAGCGTACAGGGTAGTGAGCAGTTCTTC. Protein product: CASSVQGSEQFF.

This rearrangement joins TRBV19 to TRBJ2-1; D possibly corresponds to TRBD2 (5 bases). Trimming removed 6 bases at V and 3 bases at J, with 9 bases between. The CDR3 is made up of 13 amino acids. The germline CDR1 and CDR2 sequences are LNHDA and SQIVND (reference sequence). The CDR3 DNA follows: TGTGCCAGTAGATCGGCGGGCTACAATGAGCAGTTCTTC. It is translated as CASRSAGYNEQFF.

Remarks on this clonotype: A much larger clone sits a single nucleotide away, making a read error possible. The chain carries TRBV7-6 and TRBJ2-1; possibly TRBD2 for D (5 bases). Germline lookup yields CDR1 SGHVS and CDR2 FNYEAQ. CDR3 size: 15 residues. The germline V and J ends were trimmed by 3 bases and 1 base, with 10 bases remaining between them. CDR3 in DNA: TGTGCCAGCAGCTTTAACCAGCGGTCCTACAATGAGCAGTTCTTC. It specifies CASSFNQRSYNEQFF.

This clonotype has more than one count but fewer than ten. V usage is TRBV19 and J usage is TRBJ2-5; D may be TRBD1 (6 bases). V gave up 7 bases and J gave up 2 bases, with 14 bases separating them. Germline CDR1 LNHDA, CDR2 SQIVND (reference sequence). This CDR3 comprises 14 residues. CDR3 DNA: TGTGCCAGTAAAAGGGACACGGTACAAGAGACCCAGTACTTC. Translating it yields CASKRDTVQETQYF.

The chain recombines TRBV6-2 or TRBV6-3 with TRBJ2-3; D unclear. V gave up 5 bases and J gave up 6 bases, with 9 bases separating them. The germline gives CDR1 MNHEY, CDR2 SVGEGT. The CDR3 has 12 amino acids. CDR3 in DNA: TGTGCCAGCAGTAAGAGCTTCGATACGCAGTATTTT. Translating it yields CASSKSFDTQYF.

This clonotype was detected many times. The chain couples TRBV7-2 to TRBJ2-3; 10 bases are a match to TRBD1. The germline CDR1 and CDR2 sequences are SGHTA and FQGNSA. V was clipped by 5 bases and J by 2 bases; unmatched bases: 7. This CDR3 is built from 16 residues. The CDR3, as DNA: TGTGCCAGCAGCCCTAGGACAGGGGGTTTCACAGATACGCAGTATTTT. Protein sequence: CASSPRTGGFTDTQYF.

The chain carries TRBV5-6 and TRBJ2-1, with D possibly being TRBD2 (5 bases). The CDR3 sequence is 16 residues long. V lost 2 bases to trimming and J lost 0 bases, with 12 bases between them. CDR1 and CDR2 (germline): SGHDT, YYEEEE. The DNA for the CDR3 is TGTGCCAGCAGCTTCGAAGCGGTCAGCTCCTACAATGAGCAGTTCTTC. Translation: CASSFEAVSSYNEQFF.

CDR3 protein: CASSWGRPQEETQYF. Written as DNA, the CDR3 is TGTGCCAGCAGCTGGGGACGGCCCCAAGAGGAGACCCAGTACTTC. The V call is TRBV7-3, the J call TRBJ2-5, with D possibly being TRBD1 or TRBD2 (5 bases each). The germline gives CDR1 SGHTA, CDR2 FQGTGA. V was clipped by 4 bases and J by 5 bases, with 17 bases between them. The CDR3 length is 15 residues.

This clonotype was recorded many times. The J gene is TRBJ1-1, the V gene TRBV7-2; TRBD1 aligns across 8 bases. CDR1 is SGHTA and CDR2 is FQGNSA in the germline V gene. Trimming took 1 base from V and 0 from J; bases not matched to a gene: 1. This CDR3 spans 15 amino acids. The DNA of the CDR3 is TGTGCCAGCAGCTTAGGGACAGGGATGAACACTGAAGCTTTCTTT. Translating it yields CASSLGTGMNTEAFF. Filled out from reference TRBV7-2 and TRBJ1-1, the complete variable domain reads GAGVSQSPSNKVTEKGKDVELRCDPISGHTALYWYRQSLGQGLEFLIYFQGNSAPDKSGLPSDRFSAERTGGSVSTLTIQRTQQEDSAVYLCASSLGTGMNTEAFFGQGTRLTVV.

The chain is built from TRBV19 and TRBJ2-5; 9 positions match TRBD1. V was clipped by 5 bases and J by 5 bases; unmatched bases: 9. The germline V gene encodes CDR1 LNHDA and CDR2 SQIVND (reference sequence). The CDR3 length is 15 residues. CDR3 coding DNA: TGTGCCAGTAGTGTTGGGACAGGGAATTTCGAGACCCAGTACTTC. Translated, it gives CASSVGTGNFETQYF.

V and J are TRBV15 and TRBJ2-5; 12 bases line up with TRBD2. CDR1 is LNHNV and CDR2 is YYDKDF in the germline V gene (reference sequence). This CDR3 is built from 17 residues. Losses at the gene ends were 0 bases for V and 5 bases for J; bases not matched to a gene: 7. For the CDR3, the DNA is TGTGCCACCAGCAGAGATCGGACTAGCGGGATCTCGGAGACCCAGTACTTC. Translation gives CATSRDRTSGISETQYF.

The V gene is TRBV30, the J gene TRBJ2-5, with 8 bases fitting TRBD2. This CDR3 has 15 amino acids. V was clipped by 4 bases and J by 5 bases; unmatched bases: 12. Germline CDR1 is GTSNPN and CDR2 is SVGIG (reference sequence). CDR3 protein: CAWNRPGLGLETQYF. Here the CDR3 DNA reads TGTGCCTGGAATCGACCGGGACTAGGATTGGAGACCCAGTACTTC.

This clonotype showed up many times. The V call is TRBV7-2, the J call TRBJ2-2; no reliable D call. The germline V gene has CDR1 SGHTA and CDR2 FQGNSA. V lost 3 bases and J 4 bases, leaving 6 bases between the germline ends. CDR3 length equals 13 residues. This chain's CDR3 is CASSLRFTGELFF. The DNA of the CDR3 is TGTGCCAGCAGCTTGCGTTTCACCGGGGAGCTGTTTTTT.

The J gene is TRBJ1-4, the V gene TRBV5-6, with no clear D. The CDR3 has 14 amino acids. The germline V and J ends were trimmed by 6 bases and 0 bases, with 9 bases remaining between them. CDR1 and CDR2 from the germline V gene are SGHDT and YYEEEE. The CDR3 is CASIDHSTNEKLFF. In DNA, the CDR3 is TGTGCCAGCATCGATCACTCAACTAATGAAAAACTGTTTTTT.

This clonotype has more than one count but fewer than ten. The rearrangement uses TRBV7-2 and TRBJ2-3, with D uncertain. V was pared by 1 base and J by 14 bases, with 13 bases between. Germline loops: CDR1 SGHTA, CDR2 FQGNSA. The CDR3 extends over 12 amino acids. DNA for the CDR3: TGTGCCAGCAGCTTAGACGACGGTCCTCGGTATTTT. Its translation: CASSLDDGPRYF. The full variable domain, in which reference TRBV7-2 and TRBJ2-3 provide the parts outside the CDR3, is GAGVSQSPSNKVTEKGKDVELRCDPISGHTALYWYRQSLGQGLEFLIYFQGNSAPDKSGLPSDRFSAERTGGSVSTLTIQRTQQEDSAVYLCASSLDDGPRYFGPGTRLTVL.

The V and J genes are TRBV7-2 and TRBJ2-3; 8 bases fit TRBD2. V trimming: 8 bases; J trimming: 2 bases; junction bases outside the gene matches: 9. The CDR3 is 15 residues long. Germline CDR1 and CDR2: SGHTA and FQGNSA. CDR3 sequence reads: CASALGAGVTDTQYF. The DNA of the CDR3 is TGTGCCAGCGCCCTAGGAGCGGGAGTCACAGATACGCAGTATTTT.

This clonotype was seen a few times. The chain combines TRBV4-3 with TRBJ2-1; D ambiguous. CDR1 and CDR2 from the germline V gene are LGHNA and YSLEER. The CDR3 consists of 13 residues. Trimming pared 0 bases from V and 9 bases from J, leaving 9 bases between. CDR3 sequence: CASSQEGSPEQFF. The CDR3, as DNA: TGCGCCAGCAGCCAAGAAGGCAGCCCTGAGCAGTTCTTC.